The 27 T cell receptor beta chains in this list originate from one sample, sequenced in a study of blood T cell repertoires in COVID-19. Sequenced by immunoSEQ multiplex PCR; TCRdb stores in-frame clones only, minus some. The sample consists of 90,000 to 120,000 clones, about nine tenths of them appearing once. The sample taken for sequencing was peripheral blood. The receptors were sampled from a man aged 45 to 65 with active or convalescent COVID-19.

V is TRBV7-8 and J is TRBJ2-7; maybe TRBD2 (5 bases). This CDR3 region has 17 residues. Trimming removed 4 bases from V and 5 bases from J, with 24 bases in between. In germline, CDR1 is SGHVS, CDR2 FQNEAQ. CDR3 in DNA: TGTGCCAGCAGCTCCCTGCGAACTAGTGTTTATCGCAACGAGCAGTACTTC. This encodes CASSSLRTSVYRNEQYF. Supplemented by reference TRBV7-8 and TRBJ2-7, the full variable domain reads GAGVSQSPRYKVAKRGQDVALRCDPISGHVSLFWYQQALGQGPEFLTYFQNEAQLDKSGLPSDRFFAERPEGSVSTLKIQRTQQEDSAVYLCASSSLRTSVYRNEQYFGPGTRLTVT.

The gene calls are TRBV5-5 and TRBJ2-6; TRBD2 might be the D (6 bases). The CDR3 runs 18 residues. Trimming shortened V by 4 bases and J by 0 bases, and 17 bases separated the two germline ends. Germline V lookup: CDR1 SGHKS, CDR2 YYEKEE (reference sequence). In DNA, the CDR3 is TGTGCCAGCAGCGTCGTGGACTATGGGTTCTCTGGGGCCAACGTCCTGACTTTC. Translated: CASSVVDYGFSGANVLTF. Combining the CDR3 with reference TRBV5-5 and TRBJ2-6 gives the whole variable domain DAGVTQSPTHLIKTRGQQVTLRCSPISGHKSVSWYQQVLGQGPQFIFQYYEKEERGRGNFPDRFSARQFPNYSSELNVNALLLGDSALYLCASSVVDYGFSGANVLTFGAGSRLTVL.

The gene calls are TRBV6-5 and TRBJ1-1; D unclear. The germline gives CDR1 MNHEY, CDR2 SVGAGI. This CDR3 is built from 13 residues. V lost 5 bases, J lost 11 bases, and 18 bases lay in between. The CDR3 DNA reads TGTGCCAGCAGTCCCCGAGGCTCGCTTGAGGCTTTCTTT. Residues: CASSPRGSLEAFF.

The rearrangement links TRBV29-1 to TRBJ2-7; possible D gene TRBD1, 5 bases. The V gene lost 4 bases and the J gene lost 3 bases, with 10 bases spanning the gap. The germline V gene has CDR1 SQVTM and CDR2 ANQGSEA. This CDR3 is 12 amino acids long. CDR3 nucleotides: TGCAGCGTTGGAGGACAACTCTACGAGCAGTACTTC. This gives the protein CSVGGQLYEQYF.

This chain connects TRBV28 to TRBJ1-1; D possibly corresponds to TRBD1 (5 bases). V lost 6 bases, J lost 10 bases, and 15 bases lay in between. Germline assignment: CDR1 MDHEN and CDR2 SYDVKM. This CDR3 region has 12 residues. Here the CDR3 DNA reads TGTGCCAGCAGCCTACCGCAGGGAGGAGCTTTCTTT. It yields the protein CASSLPQGGAFF.

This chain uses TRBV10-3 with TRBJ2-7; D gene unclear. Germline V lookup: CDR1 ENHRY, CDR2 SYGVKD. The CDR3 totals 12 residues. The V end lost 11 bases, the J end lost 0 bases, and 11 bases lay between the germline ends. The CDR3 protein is CAATSSSYEQYF. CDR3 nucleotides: TGTGCCGCCACTTCAAGCTCCTACGAGCAGTACTTC.

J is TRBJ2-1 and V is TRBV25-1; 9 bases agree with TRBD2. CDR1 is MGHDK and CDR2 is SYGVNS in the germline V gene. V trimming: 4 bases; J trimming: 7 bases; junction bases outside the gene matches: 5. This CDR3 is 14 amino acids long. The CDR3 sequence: CASSGASGTNEQFF. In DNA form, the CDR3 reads TGTGCCAGCAGTGGGGCTAGCGGGACGAATGAGCAGTTCTTC.

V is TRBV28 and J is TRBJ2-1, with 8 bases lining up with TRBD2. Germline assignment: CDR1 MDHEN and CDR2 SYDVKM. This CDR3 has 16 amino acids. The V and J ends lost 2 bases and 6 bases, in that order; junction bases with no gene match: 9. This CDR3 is CASSLVWGLGSNEQFF. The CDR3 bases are TGTGCCAGCAGTTTAGTTTGGGGACTAGGGAGCAATGAGCAGTTCTTC.

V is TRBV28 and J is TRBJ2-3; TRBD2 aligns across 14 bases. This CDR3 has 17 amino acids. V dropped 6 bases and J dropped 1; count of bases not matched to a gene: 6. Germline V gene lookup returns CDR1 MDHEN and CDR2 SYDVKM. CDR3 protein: CASRHGTSGRGTDTQYF. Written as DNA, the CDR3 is TGTGCCAGCAGACACGGGACTAGCGGGAGAGGCACAGATACGCAGTATTTT.

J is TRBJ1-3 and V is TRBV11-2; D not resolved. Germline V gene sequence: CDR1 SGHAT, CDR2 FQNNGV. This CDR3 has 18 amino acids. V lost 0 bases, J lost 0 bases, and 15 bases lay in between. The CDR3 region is CASSLDSGALHSGNTIYF. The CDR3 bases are TGTGCCAGCAGCTTAGACTCGGGAGCCCTTCACTCTGGAAACACCATATATTTT.

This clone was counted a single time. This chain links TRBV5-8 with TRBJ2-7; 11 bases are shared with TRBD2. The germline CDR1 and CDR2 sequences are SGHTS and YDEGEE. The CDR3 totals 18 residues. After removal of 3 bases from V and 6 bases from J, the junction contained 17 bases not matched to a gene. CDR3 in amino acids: CASSSRQGWLAGGTEQYF. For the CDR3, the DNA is TGTGCCAGCAGCTCACGACAGGGATGGCTAGCGGGGGGTACCGAGCAGTACTTC.

DNA for the CDR3: TGTGCCAGCTCAGTACCGGAGAGGTCGGGCTACACCTTC. It yields the protein CASSVPERSGYTF. The rearrangement links TRBV18 to TRBJ1-2; D call uncertain. Germline lookup yields CDR1 KGHSH and CDR2 LQKENI. With 5 bases removed from V and 8 bases from J, the gap between germline ends came to 15 bases. CDR3 length: 13 residues.

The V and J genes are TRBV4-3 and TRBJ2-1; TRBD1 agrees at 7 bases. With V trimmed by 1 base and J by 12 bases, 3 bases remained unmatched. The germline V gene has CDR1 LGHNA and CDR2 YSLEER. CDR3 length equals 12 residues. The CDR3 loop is CASSQGQGRQFF. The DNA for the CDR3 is TGCGCCAGCAGCCAAGGACAGGGTCGGCAGTTCTTC.

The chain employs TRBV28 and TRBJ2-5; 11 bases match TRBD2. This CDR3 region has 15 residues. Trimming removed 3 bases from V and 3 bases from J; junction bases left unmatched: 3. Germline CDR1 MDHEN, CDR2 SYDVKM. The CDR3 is CASSFLLAGEETQYF. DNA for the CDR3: TGTGCCAGCAGTTTCTTACTAGCGGGAGAAGAGACCCAGTACTTC.

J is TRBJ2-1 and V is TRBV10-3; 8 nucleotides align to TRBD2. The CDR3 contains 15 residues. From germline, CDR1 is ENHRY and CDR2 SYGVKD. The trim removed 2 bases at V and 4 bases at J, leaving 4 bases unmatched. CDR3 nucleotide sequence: TGTGCCATCAGTGAGGCACTAGCGGTTTACAATGAGCAGTTCTTC. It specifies CAISEALAVYNEQFF.

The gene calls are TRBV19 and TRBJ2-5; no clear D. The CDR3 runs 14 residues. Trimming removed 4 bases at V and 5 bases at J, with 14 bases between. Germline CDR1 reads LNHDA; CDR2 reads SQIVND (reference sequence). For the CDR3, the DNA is TGTGCCAGTAGTAAGTTGCTGACCGGGGAGACCCAGTACTTC. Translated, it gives CASSKLLTGETQYF.

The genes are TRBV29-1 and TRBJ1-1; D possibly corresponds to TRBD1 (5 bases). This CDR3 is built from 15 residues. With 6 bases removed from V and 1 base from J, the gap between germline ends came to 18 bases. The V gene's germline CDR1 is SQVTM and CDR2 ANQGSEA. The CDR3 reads CSVHGGVGANTEAFF. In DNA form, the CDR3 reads TGCAGCGTCCACGGGGGTGTGGGAGCGAACACTGAAGCTTTCTTT.

This chain's CDR3 is CASSQTSGRTNEQFF. As DNA, the CDR3 is TGTGCCAGTAGTCAGACTAGCGGGAGAACGAATGAGCAGTTCTTC. This sequence joins TRBV19 and TRBJ2-1, with 12 bases identical to TRBD2. Germline V CDR1 and CDR2: LNHDA, SQIVND (reference sequence). J gave up 7 bases and V 5 bases, and 6 bases lay outside the gene matches. This CDR3 region has 15 residues.

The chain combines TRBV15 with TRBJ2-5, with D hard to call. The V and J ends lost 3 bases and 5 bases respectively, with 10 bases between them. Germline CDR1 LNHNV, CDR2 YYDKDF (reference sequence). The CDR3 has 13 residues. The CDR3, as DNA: TGTGCCACCAGCAGGGAGTTGAAGGAGACCCAGTACTTC. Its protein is CATSRELKETQYF.

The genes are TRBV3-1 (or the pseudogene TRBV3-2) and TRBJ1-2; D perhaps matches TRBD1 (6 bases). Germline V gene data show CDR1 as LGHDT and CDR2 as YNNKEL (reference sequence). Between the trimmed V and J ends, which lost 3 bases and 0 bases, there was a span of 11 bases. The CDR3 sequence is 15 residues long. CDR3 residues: CASSHRTVTNYGYTF. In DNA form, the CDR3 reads TGTGCCAGCAGCCATAGGACAGTTACTAACTATGGCTACACCTTC.

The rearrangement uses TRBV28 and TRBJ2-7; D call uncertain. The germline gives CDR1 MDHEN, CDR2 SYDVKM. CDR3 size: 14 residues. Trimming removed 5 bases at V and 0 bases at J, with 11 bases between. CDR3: CASSRPGYSYEQYF. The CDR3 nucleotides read TGTGCCAGCAGTCGTCCAGGCTACTCCTACGAGCAGTACTTC.

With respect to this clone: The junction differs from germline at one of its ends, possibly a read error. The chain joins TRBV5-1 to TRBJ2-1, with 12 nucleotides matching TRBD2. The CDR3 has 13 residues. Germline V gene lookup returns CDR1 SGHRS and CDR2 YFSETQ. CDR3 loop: CATGLAGFGEQVF. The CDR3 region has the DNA TGCGCCACCGGACTAGCGGGATTTGGTGAGCAGGTCTTC.

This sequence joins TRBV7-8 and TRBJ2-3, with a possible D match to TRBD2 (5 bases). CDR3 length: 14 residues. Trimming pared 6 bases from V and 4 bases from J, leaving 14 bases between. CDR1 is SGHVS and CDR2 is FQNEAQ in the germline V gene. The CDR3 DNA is TGTGCCAGCAGGTCGCGAGCCGGGGCAGATACGCAGTATTTT. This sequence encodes CASRSRAGADTQYF.

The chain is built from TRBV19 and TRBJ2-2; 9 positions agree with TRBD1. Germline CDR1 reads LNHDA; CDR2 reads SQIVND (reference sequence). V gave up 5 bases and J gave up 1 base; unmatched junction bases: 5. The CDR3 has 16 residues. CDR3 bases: TGTGCCAGTAGTGGGCCGGGACAGGGGAACACCGGGGAGCTGTTTTTT. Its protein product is CASSGPGQGNTGELFF.

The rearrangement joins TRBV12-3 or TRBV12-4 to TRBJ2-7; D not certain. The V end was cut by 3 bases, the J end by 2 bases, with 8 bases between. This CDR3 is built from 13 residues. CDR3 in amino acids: CASSFEQTYEQYF. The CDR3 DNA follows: TGTGCCAGCAGTTTCGAACAGACCTACGAGCAGTACTTC.

The CDR3 region has the DNA TGCACCGCCGGGGGGGGGAGAGAGACCCAGTACTTC. Encoded protein: CTAGGGRETQYF. The V and J genes are TRBV29-1 and TRBJ2-5, with 8 positions matching TRBD2. The CDR3 spans 12 residues. The germline gives CDR1 SQVTM, CDR2 ANQGSEA.

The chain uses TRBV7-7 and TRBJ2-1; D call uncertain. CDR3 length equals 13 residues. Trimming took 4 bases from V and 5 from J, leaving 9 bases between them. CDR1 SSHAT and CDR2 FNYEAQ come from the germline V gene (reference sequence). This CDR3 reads CASSSEPHNEQFF. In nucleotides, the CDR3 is TGTGCCAGCAGCTCGGAGCCCCACAATGAGCAGTTCTTC.